This T cell receptor beta chain was sequenced in a study of radiotherapy plus CTLA-4 blockade in lung cancer. The study, taken as a whole, reports: Clones derived from tumor TCRs expanded in blood after radiotherapy plus ipilimumab. Early blood T cell clone dynamics reportedly forecast response best, with interferon-beta.

Germline CDR1 and CDR2: SEHNR and FQNEAQ (reference sequence). CDR3 size: 13 residues. The V end lost 0 bases, the J end lost 7 bases, and 9 bases lay between the germline ends. Data came from immunoSEQ multiplex PCR; TCRdb stores just in-frame clones and leaves some out. Here the sample spans roughly 75,000 clones, about four fifths being singletons. Turning to this clone: The antigen is undetermined.

Focal radiation plus CTLA-4 blockade with ipilimumab was administered to patients who had chemo-refractory metastatic non-small-cell lung cancer. This clonotype was obtained from a human donor with non-small cell lung cancer whose response to radiotherapy plus ipilimumab could not be evaluated. Some clones in this sample may be carry-over from other donors' samples. This chain joins TRBV7-9 and TRBJ1-2; no clear D gene. The sequencing here drew on peripheral blood, taken from a patient treated with radiotherapy plus ipilimumab. The CDR3 coding sequence is TGTGCCAGCAGCTTAGCTGGGAGGAGTGGCTACACCTTC. It translates to CASSLAGRSGYTF.